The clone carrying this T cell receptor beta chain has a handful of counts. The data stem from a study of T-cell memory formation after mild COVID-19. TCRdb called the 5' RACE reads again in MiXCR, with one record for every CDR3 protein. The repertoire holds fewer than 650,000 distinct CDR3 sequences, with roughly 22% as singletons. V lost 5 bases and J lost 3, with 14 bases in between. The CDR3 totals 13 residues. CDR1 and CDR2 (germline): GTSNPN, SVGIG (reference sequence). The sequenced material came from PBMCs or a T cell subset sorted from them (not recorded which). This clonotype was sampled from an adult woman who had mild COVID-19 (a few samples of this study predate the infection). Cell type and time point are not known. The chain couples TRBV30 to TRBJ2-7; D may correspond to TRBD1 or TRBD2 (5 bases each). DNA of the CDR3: TGTGCCTGGGCGCTCGGGACGAACTACGAGCAGTACTTC. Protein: CAWALGTNYEQYF.